Listed below are T cell receptor beta chains from one sample, sequenced in a study of cytomegalovirus exposure and HLA in healthy donors. Assay: immunoSEQ multiplex PCR; the TCRdb copy retains only in-frame clones and omits some. Of 100,000 to 150,000 clones listed, about two thirds are singletons. The sequencing input was PBMCs. Receptor source: a man between 60 and 75 years old in good health and CMV-seropositive. CDR3s include the opening cysteine and the closing phenylalanine or tryptophan. A D gene is named only where the DNA matches it firmly. The size entry is marked missing in some rows and otherwise reads once, few, many or a size class.

CDR3nt	CDR3aa	d_gene	v_gene	j_gene	abundance
TGTGCCAGCAGTGTGGCAGGGCATGGGGAAAAACTGTTTTTT	CASSVAGHGEKLFF	NA	TRBV2	TRBJ1-4	NA
TGTGCCACCAGCTACAACGGAGGCACTGAAGCTTTCTTT	CATSYNGGTEAFF	NA	TRBV15	TRBJ1-1	NA
TGTGCCAGCAGCTTAAACGGGGGGCTGGCCTACGAGCAGTACTTC	CASSLNGGLAYEQYF	NA	TRBV11-1	TRBJ2-7	NA
TGTGCCATCAGTGAAGAGGACAGGGCACCGTGTGAGCAGTACTTC	CAISEEDRAPCEQYF	TRBD1	TRBV10-3	TRBJ2-7	NA
TGCGCCAGCAGCTTGGGGCGGGGTGGAGGAAACACCATATATTTT	CASSLGRGGGNTIYF	NA	TRBV5-1	TRBJ1-3	NA
TGCGCCAGCAGTGACAAAAACTATGGCTACACCTTC	CASSDKNYGYTF	NA	TRBV4-1	TRBJ1-2	once
TGCAGTACTAGGTTATATGAAAAACTGTTTTTT	CSTRLYEKLFF	NA	TRBV20-1	TRBJ1-4	NA
TGTGCCAGCAGCTCCGGACAGACCACCTATGGCTACACCTTC	CASSSGQTTYGYTF	NA	TRBV11-3	TRBJ1-2	NA
TGCGCCAGCAGCTCAGGGACAGATGGGGTCAATGAGCAGTTCTTC	CASSSGTDGVNEQFF	TRBD1	TRBV5-1	TRBJ2-1	NA
TGTGCCTGGAGTGTTTCACAGGGGCAGCCCCAGCATTTT	CAWSVSQGQPQHF	TRBD1	TRBV30	TRBJ1-5	NA
TGCGCCAGCAGTGATCCAGGGATTAGCACAGATACGCAGTATTTT	CASSDPGISTDTQYF	NA	TRBV10-1	TRBJ2-3	NA
TGTGCCAGCAGTTTAAAGGGGCACCAGCCCCAGCATTTT	CASSLKGHQPQHF	NA	TRBV28	TRBJ1-5	NA
TGTGCCACCACACTTCAGAGCGGGGGGTTTAATGAGCAGTTCTTC	CATTLQSGGFNEQFF	TRBD2	TRBV5-4	TRBJ2-1	NA
TGTGCCAGCAGCGTTTCCGGGGACTATGGCTACACCTTC	CASSVSGDYGYTF	NA	TRBV9	TRBJ1-2	NA
TGTGCCAGTAGTCCCCGGACAGGGGGCAGATCACCCCTCCACTTT	CASSPRTGGRSPLHF	TRBD1	TRBV19	TRBJ1-6	NA
TGCAGCGCACGAGGGACAGGGGGTTACAATGAGCAGTTCTTC	CSARGTGGYNEQFF	TRBD1	TRBV29-1	TRBJ2-1	NA
TGTGCCAGCAGCCAAGAGACGGGGATGGCTGGAAACACCATATATTTT	CASSQETGMAGNTIYF	NA	TRBV4-2	TRBJ1-3	few
TGTGCCACCCACAGAACTAATGAAAAACTGTTTTTT	CATHRTNEKLFF	NA	TRBV28	TRBJ1-4	NA
TGCGCCAGCAGCCAAGAAAACAGGGGCCACACAGATACGCAGTATTTT	CASSQENRGHTDTQYF	TRBD1	TRBV4-1	TRBJ2-3	NA
TGTGCCAGCAGCGGCAGGGTGAACACTGAAGCTTTCTTT	CASSGRVNTEAFF	NA	TRBV9	TRBJ1-1	NA
TGTGCCAGCAGTGATGCTCCAGGGGGGAACACTGAAGCTTTCTTT	CASSDAPGGNTEAFF	TRBD1	TRBV2	TRBJ1-1	NA
TGTGCCAGCATGAGGGGACAGGGAGAGACCCAGTACTTC	CASMRGQGETQYF	TRBD1	TRBV2	TRBJ2-5	NA
TGTGCCAGCAGTAAGGACAGGGGGCAAAATCAGCCCCAGCATTTT	CASSKDRGQNQPQHF	TRBD1	TRBV6-1	TRBJ1-5	NA
TGTGCCAGCAGCCAAGATGCCAGGGGGTTATACAATGAGCAGTTCTTC	CASSQDARGLYNEQFF	TRBD1	TRBV4-2	TRBJ2-1	NA
TGTGCCACCCGACTAGCGGGGGGGCCGGGCATTCAGTACTTC	CATRLAGGPGIQYF	TRBD2	TRBV19	TRBJ2-4	few
TGTGCCAGCAGAACTAGCGGGGCCTACAATGAGCAGTTCTTC	CASRTSGAYNEQFF	TRBD2	TRBV7-3	TRBJ2-1	few
TGTGCCAGTAGTATAGCGGCTCGGGTTGCCGGCTACGAGCAGTACTTC	CASSIAARVAGYEQYF	NA	TRBV19	TRBJ2-7	NA
TGTGCCAGCAGCTCCCTAGCGGTTGCAGATACGCAGTATTTT	CASSSLAVADTQYF	TRBD2	TRBV9	TRBJ2-3	NA
TGTGCCGGCAACGCAGGGGTCGATCAGCCCCAGCATTTT	CAGNAGVDQPQHF	NA	TRBV2	TRBJ1-5	NA
TGTGCCAGCAGCGTGACAGGGGCCAACAATGAGCAGTTCTTC	CASSVTGANNEQFF	TRBD1	TRBV9	TRBJ2-1	NA
TGTGCTAGCAGCTTAGCACTCCGGGTGTTTTTT	CASSLALRVFF	NA	TRBV7-7	TRBJ2-2	NA
TGCGCCAGCAGCGTCGGACAGGGTTATGGCTACACCTTC	CASSVGQGYGYTF	TRBD1	TRBV5-1	TRBJ1-2	NA